This T cell receptor beta chain was identified during a study of blood T cell repertoires in COVID-19. Study-wide background: Some COVID-19 samples were acute and others convalescent; all came from the United States, Italy and Spain. PBMCs, B-cell-depleted T cells, or T cells were the source of the cDNA or gDNA that made up the material.

Study processing details: Amplification from reference gene primers served as the basis for estimated nucleated cell counts. Generated by immunoSEQ multiplex PCR, the TCRdb table keeps only in-frame clones and is missing some. V, J and clone size are taken as reported in that table, and D and trimming were inferred from the DNA itself. Of 70,000 or so clones detected, roughly 80% appear once; the ten largest clones hold about 24%. Per germline, CDR1 MNHEY and CDR2 SVGEGT. This CDR3 is 16 amino acids long. V was clipped by 0 bases and J by 4 bases; unmatched bases: 5. This clone was seen ten or more times.

The chain employs TRBV6-2 or TRBV6-3 and TRBJ2-3; 9 bases agree with TRBD2. This receptor was obtained from a human donor in a cohort sampled during active COVID-19. The specimen sequenced was peripheral blood. The CDR3 DNA is TGTGCCAGCAGTTACTCGAGAGCGGGGGGCCCAGATACGCAGTATTTT. Amino acids: CASSYSRAGGPDTQYF.